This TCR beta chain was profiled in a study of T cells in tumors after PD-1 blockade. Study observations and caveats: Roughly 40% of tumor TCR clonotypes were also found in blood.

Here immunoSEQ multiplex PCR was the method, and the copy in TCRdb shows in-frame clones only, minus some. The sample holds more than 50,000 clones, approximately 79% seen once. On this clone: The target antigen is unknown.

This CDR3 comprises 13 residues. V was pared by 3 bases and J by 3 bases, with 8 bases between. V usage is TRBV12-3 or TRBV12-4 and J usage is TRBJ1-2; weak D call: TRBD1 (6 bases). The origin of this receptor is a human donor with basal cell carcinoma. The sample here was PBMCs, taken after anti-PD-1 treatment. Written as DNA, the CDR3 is TGTGCCAGCAGTTTCAACAGGGACTATGGCTACACCTTC. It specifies CASSFNRDYGYTF.